This T cell receptor beta chain appears in the sequencing data of a study of blood T cell repertoires in COVID-19. Study information: Specimens from acute and convalescent COVID-19 originated in the United States, Italy and Spain. In each case, the material was cDNA or gDNA derived from T cells, B-cell-depleted T cells, or PBMCs.

Study members were between about 18 and 95 years old and lived in 20 to 30 US regions. The data were produced by immunoSEQ multiplex PCR, yet TCRdb's version contains in-frame clones alone and is incomplete. The table has a few hundred thousand clones, approximately 86% seen once. This clone showed up just once. V shed 6 bases and J shed 10 bases, with 16 bases lying between them. CDR1 is MNHEY and CDR2 is SVGAGI in the germline V gene. CDR3 length: 14 residues. The rearrangement links TRBV6-5 to TRBJ1-6; D unresolved. Sequences were obtained from PBMCs or T cells enriched from blood (not recorded which). The TCR originated in a woman aged 40 to 50 with acute COVID-19. The CDR3 loop is CASSANIMGSPLHF. In DNA form, the CDR3 reads TGTGCCAGCAGCGCAAACATAATGGGCTCACCCCTCCACTTT.